This T cell receptor (beta chain) was observed in a study of monozygotic twins with inflammatory bowel disease. This CDR3 is built from 13 residues. Germline CDR1 and CDR2: MNHNS and SASEGT. Every TCR library consumed approximately 3,500 ng of total RNA. TCRdb re-called the 5' RACE reads and shows each CDR3 protein once, DNA omitted. The sample has 80,000 or so distinct CDR3 sequences. The TCR originated in a human donor with ulcerative colitis or Crohn's disease, or a healthy co-twin of an affected twin (not recorded which). V and J are TRBV6-1 and TRBJ2-3; TCRdb lists TRBD2, though no DNA is available to test this call. The specimen was blood. CDR3 region: CASTEGVADTQYF.